This entry is about one T cell receptor (beta chain). CDR1 and CDR2 from the germline V gene are SGHRS and YFSETQ. Trimming took off 4 bases at V and 4 bases at J, with 11 bases between the two ends. CDR3 length: 13 residues. These data belong to a study of cytomegalovirus exposure and HLA in healthy donors. The PCR employed 60 Vbeta primers together with 13 Jbeta primers. Sequenced by immunoSEQ multiplex PCR; TCRdb stores in-frame clones only, minus some. The table shows over 150,000 clones, with more than 65% occurring only once. The V gene is TRBV5-1, the J gene TRBJ1-1; perhaps TRBD1 as D (5 bases). Input material: PBMCs. The receptor was isolated from a girl aged 10-17 years in good health and CMV-seropositive. CDR3 sequence (DNA): TGCGCCAGCAGCGGACATTTAAGCACTGAAGCTTTCTTT. Amino acid sequence: CASSGHLSTEAFF.